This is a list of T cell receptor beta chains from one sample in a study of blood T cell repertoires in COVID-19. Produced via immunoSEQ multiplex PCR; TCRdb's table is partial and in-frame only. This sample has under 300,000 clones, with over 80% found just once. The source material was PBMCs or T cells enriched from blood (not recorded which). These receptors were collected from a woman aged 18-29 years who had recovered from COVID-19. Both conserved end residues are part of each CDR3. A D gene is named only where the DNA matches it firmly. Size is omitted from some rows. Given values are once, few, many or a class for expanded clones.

CDR3: CASSATNEKLFF; DNA: TGTGCCAGCAGCGCAACTAATGAAAAACTGTTTTTT; J: TRBJ1-4; size: .; V: TRBV25-1; D: .
CDR3: CAISEGDISGNTIYF; DNA: TGTGCCATCAGTGAAGGGGACATCTCTGGAAACACCATATATTTT; J: TRBJ1-3; size: .; V: TRBV10-3; D: .
CDR3: CAISETGTDLDGYTF; DNA: TGTGCCATCAGTGAAACCGGGACAGACCTCGATGGCTACACCTTC; J: TRBJ1-2; size: .; V: TRBV10-3; D: TRBD1
CDR3: CASSSRQGYSPLHF; DNA: TGTGCCAGCAGCTCCAGACAGGGGTATTCACCCCTCCACTTT; J: TRBJ1-6; size: .; V: TRBV5-6; D: TRBD1
CDR3: CASSWTGVYEQYF; DNA: TGTGCCAGCAGCTGGACAGGGGTTTACGAGCAGTACTTC; J: TRBJ2-7; size: .; V: TRBV5-8; D: TRBD1
CDR3: CASSRTSITDTQYF; DNA: TGTGCCAGCAGCCGGACTAGCATCACAGATACGCAGTATTTT; J: TRBJ2-3; size: .; V: TRBV6-5; D: TRBD2
CDR3: CSVVTGTGSYEQYF; DNA: TGCAGCGTTGTGACCGGGACAGGTTCCTACGAGCAGTACTTC; J: TRBJ2-7; size: .; V: TRBV29-1; D: TRBD1
CDR3: CASSHGDRTYEQYF; DNA: TGTGCCAGCTCACACGGAGATAGGACCTACGAGCAGTACTTC; J: TRBJ2-7; size: .; V: TRBV18; D: .
CDR3: CASSLMSGSVGNEQFF; DNA: TGTGCCAGCAGCTTGATGAGCGGGAGTGTTGGCAATGAGCAGTTCTTC; J: TRBJ2-1; size: .; V: TRBV7-2; D: TRBD2
CDR3: CAISAFRGRGEAFF; DNA: TGTGCCATCAGTGCCTTCCGGGGCAGGGGTGAAGCTTTCTTT; J: TRBJ1-1; size: .; V: TRBV10-3; D: .
CDR3: CASSPLGGSGNTIYF; DNA: TGTGCCAGCAGTCCTCTAGGAGGCTCTGGAAACACCATATATTTT; J: TRBJ1-3; size: .; V: TRBV27; D: .
CDR3: CASSARDRGLGSGNTIYF; DNA: TGTGCCAGCAGTGCCCGGGACAGGGGGCTTGGATCTGGAAACACCATATATTTT; J: TRBJ1-3; size: .; V: TRBV9; D: TRBD1
CDR3: CASSPGLAGGPYNEQFF; DNA: TGTGCCAGCAGCCCAGGACTAGCGGGGGGGCCCTACAATGAGCAGTTCTTC; J: TRBJ2-1; size: once; V: TRBV3-1/TRBV3-2; D: TRBD2
CDR3: CASSRGVGGGSGEQYF; DNA: TGTGCCAGCAGCCGCGGTGTTGGCGGAGGCTCGGGGGAGCAGTACTTC; J: TRBJ2-7; size: .; V: TRBV3-1/TRBV3-2; D: .
CDR3: CASSSGQGNTEAFF; DNA: TGCGCCAGCAGCTCGGGACAGGGGAACACTGAAGCTTTCTTT; J: TRBJ1-1; size: .; V: TRBV5-1; D: TRBD1
CDR3: CASSLRWHTREFQNTEAFF; DNA: TGTGCCAGCAGTTTAAGGTGGCACACGAGGGAATTCCAGAACACTGAAGCTTTCTTT; J: TRBJ1-1; size: .; V: TRBV27; D: .
CDR3: CASSLGPPGVANTGELFF; DNA: TGTGCCAGCAGCTTAGGTCCCCCCGGGGTTGCGAACACCGGGGAGCTGTTTTTT; J: TRBJ2-2; size: .; V: TRBV7-2; D: .
CDR3: CATSTDRARAYEQYF; DNA: TGTGCCACCAGCACCGACAGGGCTCGGGCCTACGAGCAGTACTTC; J: TRBJ2-7; size: few; V: TRBV15; D: TRBD1
CDR3: CASSLPGQNYEQYF; DNA: TGCGCCAGCAGCCTACCGGGACAGAACTACGAGCAGTACTTC; J: TRBJ2-7; size: .; V: TRBV5-1; D: TRBD1
CDR3: CASSLEPGGNTEAFF; DNA: TGCGCCAGCAGCTTGGAACCAGGGGGAAACACTGAAGCTTTCTTT; J: TRBJ1-1; size: .; V: TRBV5-1; D: TRBD1
CDR3: CASSIQGLANEKLFF; DNA: TGTGCCAGCAGCATACAGGGGTTGGCTAATGAAAAACTGTTTTTT; J: TRBJ1-4; size: .; V: TRBV9; D: TRBD1
CDR3: CASSLGTTTNTGELFF; DNA: TGTGCCAGCAGCCTGGGGACAACGACGAACACCGGGGAGCTGTTTTTT; J: TRBJ2-2; size: .; V: TRBV11-3; D: .
CDR3: CASSPGQGAQGQPQHF; DNA: TGTGCCAGCTCACCGGGACAGGGGGCGCAGGGTCAGCCCCAGCATTTT; J: TRBJ1-5; size: .; V: TRBV18; D: TRBD1
CDR3: CASSPRLRQEGIGELFF; DNA: TGTGCCAGCTCACCAAGACTTAGACAGGAAGGTATCGGGGAGCTGTTTTTT; J: TRBJ2-2; size: .; V: TRBV18; D: .
CDR3: CAISDGQGSYEQYF; DNA: TGTGCCATCAGTGATGGTCAGGGCTCCTACGAGCAGTACTTC; J: TRBJ2-7; size: .; V: TRBV10-3; D: .
CDR3: CASSRGLAGGLADTQYF; DNA: TGTGCCAGCAGCCGCGGACTAGCGGGGGGCCTAGCAGATACGCAGTATTTT; J: TRBJ2-3; size: .; V: TRBV11-2; D: TRBD2
CDR3: CASRLEKSRDRACNYGYTF; DNA: TGTGCAAGTCGCTTGGAAAAAAGCCGGGACAGGGCCTGTAACTATGGCTACACCTTC; J: TRBJ1-2; size: .; V: TRBV12-2; D: .
CDR3: CASSLVGGGLQETQYF; DNA: TGTGCCAGCAGCTTAGTAGGCGGAGGCCTCCAAGAGACCCAGTACTTC; J: TRBJ2-5; size: .; V: TRBV11-2; D: .
CDR3: CASSSRGGYTF; DNA: TGTGCCAGCAGCTCCAGAGGTGGCTACACCTTC; J: TRBJ1-2; size: few; V: TRBV7-2; D: .
CDR3: CASSPLAGLNTEAFF; DNA: TGTGCCAGCTCACCCCTGGCGGGACTGAACACTGAAGCTTTCTTT; J: TRBJ1-1; size: .; V: TRBV18; D: .
CDR3: CASSLLAGQETQYF; DNA: TGTGCCAGCAGCTTGCTAGCGGGACAAGAGACCCAGTACTTC; J: TRBJ2-5; size: once; V: TRBV7-3; D: TRBD2
CDR3: CASSTGGGTEAFF; DNA: TGTGCCAGTAGCACAGGGGGGGGCACTGAAGCTTTCTTT; J: TRBJ1-1; size: .; V: TRBV19; D: TRBD1
CDR3: CASSYSTSGVGEQFF; DNA: TGTGCCAGCAGTTACTCGACTAGCGGGGTAGGGGAGCAGTTCTTC; J: TRBJ2-1; size: .; V: TRBV6-5; D: TRBD2
CDR3: CASSLRTGDSYEQYF; DNA: TGTGCCAGCAGCTTAAGAACAGGGGACTCCTACGAGCAGTACTTC; J: TRBJ2-7; size: .; V: TRBV7-2; D: TRBD1
CDR3: CASSATGDGYTF; DNA: TGCGCCAGCAGCGCGACAGGGGACGGCTACACCTTC; J: TRBJ1-2; size: .; V: TRBV5-1; D: TRBD1
CDR3: CASSYSIRGNEQYF; DNA: TGTGCCAGCAGTTACTCGATCCGAGGCAACGAGCAGTACTTC; J: TRBJ2-7; size: .; V: TRBV6-2/TRBV6-3; D: .
CDR3: CASSLGARNQPQHF; DNA: TGTGCCAGCAGCCTAGGGGCTCGGAATCAGCCCCAGCATTTT; J: TRBJ1-5; size: few; V: TRBV7-8; D: .
CDR3: CASSLGATDGTEQYF; DNA: TGTGCCAGCAGCTTAGGCGCCACCGATGGTACGGAGCAGTACTTC; J: TRBJ2-7; size: .; V: TRBV11-3; D: .
CDR3: CASSWVGSGPYNEQFF; DNA: TGTGCCAGCAGTTGGGTAGGGAGCGGCCCCTACAATGAGCAGTTCTTC; J: TRBJ2-1; size: once; V: TRBV6-5; D: .
CDR3: CASSFGSKSNQPQHF; DNA: TGTGCCAGCAGCTTTGGCAGTAAAAGCAATCAGCCCCAGCATTTT; J: TRBJ1-5; size: .; V: TRBV12-1; D: .
CDR3: CASSPWQGGEAFF; DNA: TGTGCCAGCAGTCCATGGCAGGGCGGGGAGGCTTTCTTT; J: TRBJ1-1; size: .; V: TRBV27; D: .
CDR3: CASSQTGDSSYEQYF; DNA: TGTGCCAGCAGCCAAACAGGCGACAGCTCCTACGAGCAGTACTTC; J: TRBJ2-7; size: .; V: TRBV4-2; D: .
CDR3: CASSRQENTEAFF; DNA: TGCGCCAGCAGCAGGCAGGAGAACACTGAAGCTTTCTTT; J: TRBJ1-1; size: .; V: TRBV5-1; D: .
CDR3: CASSQLSSGGSGEQYF; DNA: TGCGCCAGCAGCCAGTTATCTAGCGGGGGGAGTGGAGAGCAGTACTTC; J: TRBJ2-7; size: .; V: TRBV4-3; D: TRBD2
CDR3: CASSPSGYLDSEQFF; DNA: TGTGCCAGCAGCCCGTCGGGATACCTGGACAGTGAGCAGTTCTTC; J: TRBJ2-1; size: .; V: TRBV7-3; D: .
CDR3: CASTNPTDSYGYTF; DNA: TGTGCCAGCACCAATCCGACAGACAGCTATGGCTACACCTTC; J: TRBJ1-2; size: .; V: TRBV7-4; D: .
CDR3: CASSFSGGNTEAFF; DNA: TGTGCCAGCAGCTTCTCAGGGGGCAACACTGAAGCTTTCTTT; J: TRBJ1-1; size: .; V: TRBV11-3; D: TRBD1
CDR3: CASRQGPYTDTQYF; DNA: TGTGCCAGCAGACAGGGTCCCTACACAGATACGCAGTATTTT; J: TRBJ2-3; size: .; V: TRBV27; D: .
CDR3: CASSLVRGGAYEQYF; DNA: TGCGCCAGCAGCTTGGTGCGCGGGGGGGCCTACGAGCAGTACTTC; J: TRBJ2-7; size: once; V: TRBV5-1; D: TRBD2
CDR3: CASSLMGTSRSDTQYF; DNA: TGTGCCAGCAGTCTAATGGGGACTAGTAGATCAGATACGCAGTATTTT; J: TRBJ2-3; size: .; V: TRBV3-1/TRBV3-2; D: TRBD2
CDR3: CASSWGDSGLNLPGANVLTF; DNA: TGTGCCAGCAGTTGGGGGGATTCGGGACTTAACCTCCCTGGGGCCAACGTCCTGACTTTC; J: TRBJ2-6; size: .; V: TRBV2; D: .
CDR3: CASSLEPSYGYTF; DNA: TGCGCCAGCAGCTTGGAACCGAGCTATGGCTACACCTTC; J: TRBJ1-2; size: .; V: TRBV5-1; D: .
CDR3: CANSFTENNEQFF; DNA: TGTGCCAACTCTTTTACAGAGAACAATGAGCAGTTCTTC; J: TRBJ2-1; size: .; V: TRBV6-5; D: .